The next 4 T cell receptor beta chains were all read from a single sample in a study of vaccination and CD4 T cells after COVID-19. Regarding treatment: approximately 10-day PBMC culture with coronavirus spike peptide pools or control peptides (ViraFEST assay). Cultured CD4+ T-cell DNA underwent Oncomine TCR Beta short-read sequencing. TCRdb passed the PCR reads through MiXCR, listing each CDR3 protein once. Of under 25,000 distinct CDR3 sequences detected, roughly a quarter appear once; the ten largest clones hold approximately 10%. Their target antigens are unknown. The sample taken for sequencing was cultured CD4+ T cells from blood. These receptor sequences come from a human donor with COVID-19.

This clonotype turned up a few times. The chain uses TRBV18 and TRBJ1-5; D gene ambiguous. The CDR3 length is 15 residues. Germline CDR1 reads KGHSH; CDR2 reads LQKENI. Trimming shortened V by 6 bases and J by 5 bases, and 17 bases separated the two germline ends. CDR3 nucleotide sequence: TGTGCCAGCTCCCCAAGACCTGCAGGCGATCAGCCCCAGCATTTT. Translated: CASSPRPAGDQPQHF.

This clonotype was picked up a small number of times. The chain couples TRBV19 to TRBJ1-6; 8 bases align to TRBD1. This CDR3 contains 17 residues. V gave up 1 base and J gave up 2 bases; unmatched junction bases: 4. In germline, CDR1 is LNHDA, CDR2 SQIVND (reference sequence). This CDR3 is CASSIGDRFTYNSPLHF. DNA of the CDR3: TGTGCCAGTAGTATAGGGGACAGGTTCACCTATAATTCACCCCTCCACTTT.

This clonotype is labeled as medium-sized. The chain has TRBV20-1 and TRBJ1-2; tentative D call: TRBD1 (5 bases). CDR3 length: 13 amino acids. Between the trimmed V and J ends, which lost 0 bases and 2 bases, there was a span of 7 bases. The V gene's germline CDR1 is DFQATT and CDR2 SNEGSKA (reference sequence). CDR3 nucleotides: TGCAGTGCTAGAGAGGGGGGAAACTATGGCTACACCTTC. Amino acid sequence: CSAREGGNYGYTF.

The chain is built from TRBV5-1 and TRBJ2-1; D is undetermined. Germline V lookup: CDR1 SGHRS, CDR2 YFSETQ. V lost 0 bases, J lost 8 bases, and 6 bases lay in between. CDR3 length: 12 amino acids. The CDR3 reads CASSLGGHEQFF. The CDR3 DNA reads TGCGCCAGCAGCTTGGGGGGTCATGAGCAGTTCTTC.